The source of this T cell receptor (beta chain) is a study of cytomegalovirus exposure and HLA in healthy donors. Comment on this clone: As yet, its antigen is unknown.

Germline V gene sequence: CDR1 SGHTA, CDR2 FQGNSA. V lost 5 bases and J lost 4; bases outside the gene matches: 10. This CDR3 has 15 amino acids. PCR employed 60 Vbeta and 13 Jbeta primers. TCRdb's copy holds only in-frame clones and misses some; the assay was immunoSEQ multiplex PCR. The data show 150,000 to 180,000 clones, with approximately 74% seen just once and approximately 2.1% held by the top ten. Study-wide findings and caveats: Associated with cytomegalovirus, according to the listing, were 170 or so TCR beta chains. Most TCR beta V segments were productive about 90% or about 30% of the time in an earlier analysis. Specificity for CMV antigens was confirmed in vitro for a few of the CMV-associated chains.

The clonotype was recovered from a man aged 30 to 39 in good health and CMV-seronegative. This sequence joins TRBV7-2 and TRBJ1-2; 7 bases map to TRBD1. Input material: PBMCs. The CDR3 nucleotides are TGTGCCAGCAGCGCCCGATTGGACAGGCCCTATGGCTACACCTTC. Translated, it gives CASSARLDRPYGYTF.